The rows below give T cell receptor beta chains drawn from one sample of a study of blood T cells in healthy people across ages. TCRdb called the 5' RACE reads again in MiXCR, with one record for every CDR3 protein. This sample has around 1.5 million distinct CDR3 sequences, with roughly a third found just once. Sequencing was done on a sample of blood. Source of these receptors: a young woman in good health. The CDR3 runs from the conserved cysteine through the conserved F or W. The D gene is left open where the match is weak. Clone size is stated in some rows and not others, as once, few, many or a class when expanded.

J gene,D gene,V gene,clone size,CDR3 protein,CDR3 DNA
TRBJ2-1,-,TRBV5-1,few,CASSSRGGLSYNEQFF,TGCGCCAGCAGCTCCAGGGGGGGGCTCTCCTACAATGAGCAGTTCTTC
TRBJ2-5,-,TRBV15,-,CATSAARGSYGQYF,TGTGCCACCAGCGCGGCCAGGGGCTCCTACGGGCAGTACTTC
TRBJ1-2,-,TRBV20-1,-,CSAPTQGSGRIGYTF,TGCAGTGCACCCACGCAGGGGTCGGGGAGGATTGGCTACACCTTC
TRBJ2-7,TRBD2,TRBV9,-,CVSSASGTSGIEQYF,TGTGTCAGCAGCGCCTCCGGGACTAGCGGGATCGAGCAGTACTTC
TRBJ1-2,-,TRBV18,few,CASSPRGQGRGYTF,TGTGCCAGCTCACCACGGGGGCAAGGCCGGGGCTACACCTTC
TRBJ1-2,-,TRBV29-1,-,CSVGGGGTLYGYTF,TGCAGCGTCGGGGGGGGAGGGACCCTCTATGGCTACACCTTC
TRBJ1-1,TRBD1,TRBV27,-,CASSPDRGDTEAFF,TGTGCCAGCAGTCCGGACAGGGGGGACACTGAAGCTTTCTTT
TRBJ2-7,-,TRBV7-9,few,CASSREPLGRNPGYEQYF,TGTGCCAGCAGCCGGGAACCTTTGGGGCGTAATCCTGGCTACGAGCAGTACTTC
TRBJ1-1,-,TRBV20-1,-,CSARLNRGNTEAFF,TGCAGTGCTAGATTAAACCGGGGGAACACTGAAGCTTTCTTT
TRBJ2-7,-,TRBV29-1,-,CSVGEGKPFFYEQYF,TGCAGCGTTGGGGAAGGAAAACCGTTCTTCTACGAGCAGTACTTC
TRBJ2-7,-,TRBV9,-,CASSPWADSYEQYF,TGTGCCAGCAGCCCATGGGCAGATTCCTACGAGCAGTACTTC
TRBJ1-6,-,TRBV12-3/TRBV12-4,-,CASSPMGVGAERSYNSPLHF,TGTGCCAGCAGTCCAATGGGGGTGGGGGCGGAAAGATCCTATAATTCACCCCTCCACTTT
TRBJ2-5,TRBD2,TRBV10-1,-,CASSDGLAGAVETQYF,TGCGCCAGCAGCGACGGACTAGCGGGAGCGGTAGAGACCCAGTACTTC
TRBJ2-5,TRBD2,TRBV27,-,CASSRSAGVLETQYF,TGTGCCAGCAGTCGGTCGGCGGGAGTCCTAGAGACCCAGTACTTC
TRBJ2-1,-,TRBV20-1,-,CSARILENEQFF,TGCAGTGCTAGAATATTGGAGAATGAGCAGTTCTTC
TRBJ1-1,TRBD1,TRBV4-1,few,CASREDRGGTEAFF,TGCGCCAGCCGGGAGGACAGGGGAGGAACTGAAGCTTTCTTT
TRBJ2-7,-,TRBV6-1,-,CASRSRQTPIGEYEQYF,TGTGCCAGCAGATCGAGACAGACTCCTATTGGGGAGTACGAGCAGTACTTC
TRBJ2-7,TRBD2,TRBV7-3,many,CASSPRLAGVHEQYF,TGTGCCAGCAGCCCAAGACTAGCGGGAGTCCACGAGCAGTACTTC
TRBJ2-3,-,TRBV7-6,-,CASSLVGGGTDTQNF,-
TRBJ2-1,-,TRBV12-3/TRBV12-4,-,CASSLDGIGSYNEQFF,TGTGCCAGCAGTCTTGACGGCATCGGCTCCTACAATGAGCAGTTCTTC
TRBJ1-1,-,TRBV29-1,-,CSVAPQALGMNIEAFF,TGCAGCGTTGCCCCCCAGGCCCTAGGGATGAACATTGAAGCTTTCTTT
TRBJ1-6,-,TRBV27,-,CASSPIRNSPLHF,TGTGCCAGCAGCCCCATTAGGAATTCACCCCTCCACTTT
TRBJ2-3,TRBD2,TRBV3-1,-,CASSKGLAASTDTQYF,TGTGCCAGCAGCAAAGGACTAGCAGCTAGCACAGATACGCAGTATTTT
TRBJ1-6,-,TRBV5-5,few,CASSRQSLNSPLHF,TGTGCCAGCAGCCGACAGTCCCTTAATTCACCCCTCCACTTT
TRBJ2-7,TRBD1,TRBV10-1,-,CASSPGQGTREQYF,TGCGCCAGCAGTCCGGGACAGGGGACGCGCGAGCAGTACTTC
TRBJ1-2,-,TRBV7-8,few,CASSLPHSYGYTF,TGTGCCAGCAGCTTACCTCACAGCTATGGCTACACCTTC
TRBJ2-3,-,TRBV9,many,CASSPRQFTDTQYF,TGTGCCAGCAGCCCTCGACAGTTCACAGATACGCAGTATTTT
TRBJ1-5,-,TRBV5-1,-,CASSLTGRDIYQPQHF,TGCGCCAGCAGCTTGACGGGCAGGGACATTTATCAGCCCCAGCATTTT
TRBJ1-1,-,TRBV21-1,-,CASSKVWGNTEAFF,TGTGCCAGCAGCAAAGTTTGGGGGAACACTGAAGCTTTCTTT
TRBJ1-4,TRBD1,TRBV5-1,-,CASSLGDRDVEKLFF,TGCGCCAGCAGCTTGGGAGACAGGGATGTCGAAAAACTGTTTTTT
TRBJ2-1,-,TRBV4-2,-,CANSQDPSQEYYNEQFF,TGTGCCAACAGCCAAGATCCCTCGCAGGAGTACTACAATGAGCAGTTCTTC
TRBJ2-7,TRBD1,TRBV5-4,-,CAGSRTGTGGYEQYF,TGTGCCGGCAGTCGAACCGGGACAGGGGGCTACGAGCAGTACTTC
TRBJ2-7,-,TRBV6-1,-,CANSEPNSLHYEQYF,TGTGCCAACAGTGAACCGAACAGCCTACACTACGAGCAGTACTTC
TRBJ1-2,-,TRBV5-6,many,CASSSTDYGYTF,TGTGCCAGCAGTTCGACAGACTATGGCTACACCTTC